The rows below give T cell receptor beta chains drawn from one sample of a study of beta chain features in type 1 diabetes. The protocol was immunoSEQ multiplex PCR, while the TCRdb copy is restricted to in-frame clones and leaves out a portion. The data show 900,000 or so clones, roughly 15% seen once. The sequencing sample was made of naive CD4+ T cells from blood. These receptors originate from a young woman in good health. CDR3s include the opening cysteine and the closing phenylalanine or tryptophan. Each record gives: J gene, clone size, D gene, V gene, CDR3 protein, CDR3 DNA. The D gene is left open where the match is weak. Clone size appears in some rows only: once, few, many, or a class for an expanded clone.

j_gene: TRBJ2-1; abundance: few; d_gene: NA; v_gene: TRBV6-6; CDR3aa: CASSYLGLNNEQFF; CDR3nt: TGTGCCAGCAGTTACCTAGGACTTAACAATGAGCAGTTCTTC
j_gene: TRBJ2-1; abundance: NA; d_gene: NA; v_gene: TRBV28; CDR3aa: CASSTPSLNNEQFF; CDR3nt: TGTGCCAGCAGTACGCCCAGCCTAAACAATGAGCAGTTCTTC
j_gene: TRBJ2-7; abundance: few; d_gene: NA; v_gene: TRBV5-1; CDR3aa: CASSLLASQSYEQYF; CDR3nt: TGCGCCAGCAGCTTGCTCGCCAGTCAGTCGTACGAGCAGTACTTC
j_gene: TRBJ2-6; abundance: few; d_gene: NA; v_gene: TRBV25-1; CDR3aa: CASSQYSGANVLTF; CDR3nt: TGTGCCAGCAGCCAATATTCTGGGGCCAACGTCCTGACTTTC
j_gene: TRBJ2-7; abundance: NA; d_gene: TRBD2; v_gene: TRBV28; CDR3aa: CASSSSPTSGKYEQYF; CDR3nt: TGTGCCAGCAGTTCATCCCCGACTAGCGGGAAGTACGAGCAGTACTTC
j_gene: TRBJ2-5; abundance: few; d_gene: TRBD1; v_gene: TRBV11-1; CDR3aa: CASSLVRGQGQETQYF; CDR3nt: TGTGCCAGCAGCTTAGTTCGGGGACAGGGTCAAGAGACCCAGTACTTC
j_gene: TRBJ2-3; abundance: NA; d_gene: NA; v_gene: TRBV4-2; CDR3aa: CASSQPTLEDLYF; CDR3nt: TGTGCCAGCAGCCAACCTACATTAGAAGACCTGTATTTT
j_gene: TRBJ2-7; abundance: NA; d_gene: TRBD2; v_gene: TRBV25-1; CDR3aa: CASRVAGAYEQYF; CDR3nt: TGTGCCAGCAGAGTAGCGGGCGCCTACGAGCAGTACTTC
j_gene: TRBJ2-5; abundance: few; d_gene: TRBD2; v_gene: TRBV7-2; CDR3aa: CASSRTSGSWETQYF; CDR3nt: TGTGCCAGCAGCCGGACTAGCGGCTCATGGGAGACCCAGTACTTC
j_gene: TRBJ2-1; abundance: NA; d_gene: TRBD2; v_gene: TRBV7-9; CDR3aa: CASSSGLGTSSYNEQFF; CDR3nt: TGTGCCAGCAGCTCGGGACTAGGGACAAGCTCCTACAATGAGCAGTTCTTC
j_gene: TRBJ1-2; abundance: NA; d_gene: TRBD1; v_gene: TRBV19; CDR3aa: CASSDTGPGGYGYTF; CDR3nt: TGTGCCAGTAGTGACACAGGGCCAGGGGGCTATGGCTACACCTTC
j_gene: TRBJ1-1; abundance: few; d_gene: NA; v_gene: TRBV6-5; CDR3aa: CASNPGTMNTEAFF; CDR3nt: TGTGCCAGTAACCCTGGGACCATGAACACTGAAGCTTTCTTT
j_gene: TRBJ2-6; abundance: few; d_gene: NA; v_gene: TRBV7-9; CDR3aa: CASSLGAPGHSGANVLTF; CDR3nt: TGTGCCAGCAGCTTAGGGGCACCTGGACACTCTGGGGCCAACGTCCTGACTTTC
j_gene: TRBJ1-3; abundance: few; d_gene: NA; v_gene: TRBV20-1; CDR3aa: CSAIPGPTIYF; CDR3nt: TGCAGTGCTATCCCGGGCCCCACCATATATTTT